This record looks at one T cell receptor beta chain sequence and its context. Its antigen is undetermined. Deletions cut 5 bases from V and 1 base from J, with 14 bases between. The CDR3 totals 15 residues. From germline, CDR1 is MDHEN and CDR2 SYDVKM. This entry is derived from a study of cytomegalovirus exposure and HLA in healthy donors. Overall study findings and caveats: Altogether, 150 or so TCR beta chains were recorded as cytomegalovirus-associated.

Clones were sequenced by immunoSEQ multiplex PCR, and TCRdb holds only the in-frame ones, with some missing. The repertoire holds about 130,000 clones, with around 94% as singletons. The sequence was obtained from a woman younger than 30 in good health and CMV-seronegative. The V call is TRBV28, the J call TRBJ1-1; tentatively, D is TRBD1 (6 bases). The specimen sequenced was PBMCs. The CDR3 coding sequence is TGTGCCAGCAGTCGAGACAGGCCGAGGAACACTGAAGCTTTCTTT. Translating it yields CASSRDRPRNTEAFF.